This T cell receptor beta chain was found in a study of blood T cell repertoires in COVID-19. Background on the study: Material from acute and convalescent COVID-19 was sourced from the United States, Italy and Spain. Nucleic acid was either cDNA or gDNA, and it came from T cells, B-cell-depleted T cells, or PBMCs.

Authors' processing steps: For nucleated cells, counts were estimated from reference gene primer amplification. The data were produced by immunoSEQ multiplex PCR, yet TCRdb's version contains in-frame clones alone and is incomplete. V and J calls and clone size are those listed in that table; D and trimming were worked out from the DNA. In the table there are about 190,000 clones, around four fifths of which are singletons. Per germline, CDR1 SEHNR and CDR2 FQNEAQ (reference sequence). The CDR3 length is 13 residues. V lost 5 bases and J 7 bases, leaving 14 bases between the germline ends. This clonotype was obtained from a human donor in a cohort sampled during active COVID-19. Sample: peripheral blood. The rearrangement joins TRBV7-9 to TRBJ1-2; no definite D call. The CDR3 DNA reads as TGTGCCAGCAGCCCAGACGGGGTAGCTGGCTACACCTTC. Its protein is CASSPDGVAGYTF.